The rows below give T cell receptor beta chains drawn from one sample of a study of blood T cell repertoires in COVID-19. TCRdb's table, derived via immunoSEQ multiplex PCR, lists solely in-frame clones and lacks some. The data contain around 160,000 clones, about 80% of them singletons. The sample comprised PBMCs or T cells enriched from blood (not recorded which). These receptors were taken from a man aged 50-60 years who had recovered from COVID-19. Each CDR3 is given with its conserved first and last residue. Fields, in order: V gene, J gene, D gene, clone size, CDR3 protein, CDR3 DNA. D genes are given only for firm matches. Some rows have no size entry. The others give once, few or many, or a class for an expanded clone.

TRBV7-3	TRBJ2-3	TRBD1	NA	CASSYHPTGGEGTDTQYF	TGTGCCAGCAGCTACCATCCGACAGGGGGCGAAGGCACAGATACGCAGTATTTT
TRBV28	TRBJ1-1	NA	NA	CASSPKGRGTEAFF	TGTGCCAGCAGCCCAAAAGGGAGGGGCACTGAAGCTTTCTTT
TRBV18	TRBJ1-4	NA	NA	CASSRDTREKLFF	TGTGCCAGCTCACGCGACACGAGAGAAAAACTGTTTTTT
TRBV7-8	TRBJ1-3	NA	NA	CASSVGSGRGPSGNTIYF	TGTGCCAGCAGTGTAGGAAGTGGCAGGGGACCCTCTGGAAACACCATATATTTT
TRBV28	TRBJ1-5	NA	once	CASQSSGGVQPQHF	TGTGCCAGCCAATCATCCGGGGGTGTGCAGCCCCAGCATTTT
TRBV5-1	TRBJ2-1	TRBD1	NA	CASSKDRGSSYNEQFF	TGCGCCAGCAGCAAGGACAGGGGGAGCTCCTACAATGAGCAGTTCTTC
TRBV11-2	TRBJ1-6	NA	NA	CASSLSFGSPLHF	TGTGCCAGCAGCCTTTCTTTCGGTTCACCCCTCCACTTT
TRBV4-1	TRBJ1-6	NA	NA	CASSQGQGNNSPLHF	TGCGCCAGCAGCCAAGGGCAGGGGAATAATTCACCCCTCCACTTT
TRBV6-5	TRBJ2-2	NA	few	CASNQDRPNTGELFF	TGTGCCAGCAACCAAGACAGACCGAACACCGGGGAGCTGTTTTTT
TRBV10-3	TRBJ1-4	NA	NA	CAISGPGEKLFF	TGTGCCATCAGCGGGCCGGGGGAAAAACTGTTTTTT
TRBV6-5	TRBJ2-7	TRBD2	few	CASSSIAGPYEQYF	TGTGCCAGCAGTAGCATAGCGGGGCCCTACGAGCAGTACTTC
TRBV7-9	TRBJ2-1	TRBD2	NA	CASSFSSGRARDEQFF	TGTGCCAGCAGCTTTTCTAGCGGGAGGGCCAGGGATGAGCAGTTCTTC